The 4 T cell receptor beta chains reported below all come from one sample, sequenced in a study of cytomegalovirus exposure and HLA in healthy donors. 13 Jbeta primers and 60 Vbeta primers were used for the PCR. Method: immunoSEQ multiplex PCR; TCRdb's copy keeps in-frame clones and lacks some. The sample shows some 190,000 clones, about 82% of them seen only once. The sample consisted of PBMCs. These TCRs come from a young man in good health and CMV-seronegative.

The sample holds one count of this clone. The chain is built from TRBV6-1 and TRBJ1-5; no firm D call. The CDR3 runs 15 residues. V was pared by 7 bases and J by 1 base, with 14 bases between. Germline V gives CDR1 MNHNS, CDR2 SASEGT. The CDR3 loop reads CASTGDVGSNQPQHF. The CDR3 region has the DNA TGTGCCAGCACCGGGGATGTGGGCAGCAATCAGCCCCAGCATTTT.

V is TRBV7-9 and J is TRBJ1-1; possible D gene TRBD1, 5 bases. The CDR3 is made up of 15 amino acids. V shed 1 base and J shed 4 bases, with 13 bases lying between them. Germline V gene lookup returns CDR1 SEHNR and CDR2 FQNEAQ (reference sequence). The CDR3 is CASSLESGGGTEAFF. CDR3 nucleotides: TGTGCCAGCAGCTTAGAATCGGGGGGGGGCACTGAAGCTTTCTTT.

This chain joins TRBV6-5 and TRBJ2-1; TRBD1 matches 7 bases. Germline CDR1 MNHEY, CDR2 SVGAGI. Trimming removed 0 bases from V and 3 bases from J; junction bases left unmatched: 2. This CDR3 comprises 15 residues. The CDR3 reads CASSYSPGGYNEQFF. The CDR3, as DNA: TGTGCCAGCAGTTACTCTCCAGGGGGCTACAATGAGCAGTTCTTC.

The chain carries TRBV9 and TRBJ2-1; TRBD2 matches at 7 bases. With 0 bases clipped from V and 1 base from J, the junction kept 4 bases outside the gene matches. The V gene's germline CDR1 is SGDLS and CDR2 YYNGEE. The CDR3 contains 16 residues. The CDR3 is CASSVDIGGSYNEQFF. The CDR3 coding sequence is TGTGCCAGCAGCGTAGACATCGGGGGGTCCTACAATGAGCAGTTCTTC.